This TCR beta chain was retrieved from a study of T cells after yellow fever vaccination. A remark on this clonotype: The antigen remains unidentified.

Study-wide results and limits: There was a possibility that FACS-sorted repertoires contained abundant clonotypes contaminating from the bulk population. Most primary-vaccination clones recurred post-booster (approximately 95% CD4, around 88% CD8).

MiXCR, run by TCRdb on the 5' RACE reads, gives a single entry per CDR3 protein. The table includes 450,000 to 550,000 distinct CDR3 sequences, less than 25% detected once. Germline CDR1 KGHSH, CDR2 LQKENI. CDR3 length: 17 residues. V was cut by 2 bases and J by 0 bases, with 15 bases left in between. Sample: PBMCs, taken 21 days after the first yellow fever vaccination. The TCR was taken from a man aged 18 to 30 who received the YFV17D yellow fever vaccine. The J gene is TRBJ2-3, the V gene TRBV18; D remains ambiguous. In nucleotides, the CDR3 is TGTGCCAGCTCACCATTGGCGCGTAGCATAAGCACAGATACGCAGTATTTT. Its protein is CASSPLARSISTDTQYF.